This T cell receptor (beta chain) was retrieved from a study of T cells in Graves' hyperthyroidism and ophthalmopathy. Turning to the study itself: Peripheral blood was taken when the disease was first diagnosed, before any treatment began. General study points: Among clonotypes expanded in thyroid above 0.001, most were also found in blood. Prediction of ophthalmopathy progression came a median roughly 7.1 months pre-onset.

Patients with uncontrolled infections, other autoimmune diseases, pregnancy or lactation were excluded. Comment on this clonotype: The antigen remains undetermined.

It was RNA transcripts that yielded the amplified TCR beta CDR3 regions. The TCR CDR3 was amplified in a first-round RT-PCR using the HTBI primer set. TCRdb reanalysed the multiplex PCR reads using MiXCR and keeps one entry per CDR3 protein. The top ten clones hold 26% of a sample with some 510,000 distinct CDR3 sequences, roughly 20% of them seen once. The trim removed 8 bases at V and 0 bases at J, leaving 5 bases unmatched. CDR1 and CDR2 (germline): MNHNS, SASEGT. There are 15 residues in the CDR3. V gene TRBV6-1 combines with J gene TRBJ2-2, with TRBD1 matching 8 bases. The TCR comes from a man aged 18 to 30 with Graves' hyperthyroidism. The sequenced sample consisted of blood. The CDR3 DNA is TGTGCCAGCCTCCTGGGACAGGCGAACACCGGGGAGCTGTTTTTT. Encoded protein: CASLLGQANTGELFF.